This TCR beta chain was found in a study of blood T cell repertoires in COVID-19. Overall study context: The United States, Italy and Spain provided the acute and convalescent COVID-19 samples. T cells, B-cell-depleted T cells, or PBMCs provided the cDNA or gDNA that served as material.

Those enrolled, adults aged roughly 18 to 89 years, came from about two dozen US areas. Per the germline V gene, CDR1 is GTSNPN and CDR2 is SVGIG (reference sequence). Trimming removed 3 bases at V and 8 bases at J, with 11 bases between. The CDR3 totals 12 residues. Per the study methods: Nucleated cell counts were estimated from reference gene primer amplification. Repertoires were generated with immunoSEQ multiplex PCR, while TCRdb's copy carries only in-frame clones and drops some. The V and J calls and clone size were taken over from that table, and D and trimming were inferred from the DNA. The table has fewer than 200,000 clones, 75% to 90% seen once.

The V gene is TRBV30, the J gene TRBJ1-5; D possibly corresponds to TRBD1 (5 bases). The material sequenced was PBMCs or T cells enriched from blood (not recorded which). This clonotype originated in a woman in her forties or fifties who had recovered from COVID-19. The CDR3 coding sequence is TGTGCCTGGAGCGGGGGGTTGGAGCCCCAGCATTTT. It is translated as CAWSGGLEPQHF.